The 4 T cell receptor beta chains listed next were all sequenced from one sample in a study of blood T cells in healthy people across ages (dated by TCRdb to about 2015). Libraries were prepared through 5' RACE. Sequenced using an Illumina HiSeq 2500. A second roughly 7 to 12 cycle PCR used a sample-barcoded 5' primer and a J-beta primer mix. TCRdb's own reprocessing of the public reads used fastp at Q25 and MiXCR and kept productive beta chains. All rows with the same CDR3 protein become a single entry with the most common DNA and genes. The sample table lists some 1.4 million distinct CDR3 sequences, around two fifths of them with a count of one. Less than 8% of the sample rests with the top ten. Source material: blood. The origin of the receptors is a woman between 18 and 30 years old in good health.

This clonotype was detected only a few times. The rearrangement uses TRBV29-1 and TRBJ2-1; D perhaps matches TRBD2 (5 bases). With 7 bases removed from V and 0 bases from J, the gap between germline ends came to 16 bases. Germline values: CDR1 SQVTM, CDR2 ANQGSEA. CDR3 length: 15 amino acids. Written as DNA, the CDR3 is TGCAGCGCCGAGCGGCCAGGAAGCTCCTACAATGAGCAGTTCTTC. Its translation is CSAERPGSSYNEQFF.

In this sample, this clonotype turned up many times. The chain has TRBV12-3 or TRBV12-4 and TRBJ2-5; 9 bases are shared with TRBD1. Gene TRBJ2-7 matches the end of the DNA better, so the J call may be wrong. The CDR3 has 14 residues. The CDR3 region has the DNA TGTGCCAGCAGTTTGGGACAGGGTTTGAACGAGCAGTACTTC. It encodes CASSLGQGLNEQYF.

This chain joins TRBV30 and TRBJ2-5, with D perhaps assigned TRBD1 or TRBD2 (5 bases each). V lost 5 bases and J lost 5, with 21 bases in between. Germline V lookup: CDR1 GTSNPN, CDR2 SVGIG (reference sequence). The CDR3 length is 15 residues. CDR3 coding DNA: TGTGCCTGGGGGGGAGAATGGGCGCCTTCGGAGACCCAGTACTTC. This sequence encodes CAWGGEWAPSETQYF.

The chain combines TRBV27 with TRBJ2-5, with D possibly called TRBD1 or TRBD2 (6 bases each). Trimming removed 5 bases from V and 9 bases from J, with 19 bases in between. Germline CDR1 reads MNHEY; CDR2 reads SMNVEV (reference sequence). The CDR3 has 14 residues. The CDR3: CASSITPKGEAQYF. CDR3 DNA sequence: TGTGCCAGCAGTATAACCCCAAAGGGGGAGGCCCAGTACTTC.